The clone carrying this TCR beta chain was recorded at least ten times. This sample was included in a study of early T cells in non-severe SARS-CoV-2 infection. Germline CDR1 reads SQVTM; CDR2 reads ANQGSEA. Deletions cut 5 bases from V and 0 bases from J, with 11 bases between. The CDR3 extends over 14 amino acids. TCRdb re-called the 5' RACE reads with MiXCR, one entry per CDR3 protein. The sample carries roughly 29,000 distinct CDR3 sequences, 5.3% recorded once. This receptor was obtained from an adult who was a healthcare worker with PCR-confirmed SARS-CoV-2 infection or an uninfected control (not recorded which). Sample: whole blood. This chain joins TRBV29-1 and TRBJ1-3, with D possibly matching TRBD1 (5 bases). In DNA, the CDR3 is TGCAGCGTTACCGGGGCAGACTCTGGAAACACCATATATTTT. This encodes CSVTGADSGNTIYF. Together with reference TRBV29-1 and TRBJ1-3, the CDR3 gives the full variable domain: SAVISQKPSRDICQRGTSLTIQCQVDSQVTMMFWYRQQPGQSLTLIATANQGSEATYESGFVIDKFPISRPNLTFSTLTVSNMSPEDSSIYLCSVTGADSGNTIYFGEGSWLTVV.